This passage covers 4 T cell receptor beta chains from one sample sequenced in a study of T cell responses to AZD1222 COVID-19 vaccine. TCRdb keeps only in-frame clones here, not all; method: immunoSEQ multiplex PCR. The repertoire holds about 78,000 clones, roughly 80% seen once, with 2.9% in the top ten. This specimen consisted of peripheral blood, obtained on day 0 of AZD1222 vaccination. These receptors were obtained from an adult in good health.

The gene calls are TRBV7-2 and TRBJ1-2; 7 bases fit TRBD1. Trimming removed 4 bases from V and 2 bases from J; junction bases left unmatched: 1. Germline CDR1 reads SGHTA; CDR2 reads FQGNSA. This CDR3 contains 13 residues. Here the CDR3 DNA reads TGTGCCAGCAGCTCGGGACAGAACTATGGCTACACCTTC. Translating it yields CASSSGQNYGYTF.

The chain couples TRBV28 to TRBJ1-2, with 10 nucleotides matching TRBD1. Germline CDR1 reads MDHEN; CDR2 reads SYDVKM. V dropped 4 bases and J dropped 2; count of bases not matched to a gene: 4. The CDR3 covers 15 residues. The CDR3 DNA reads TGTGCCAGCAGTTCCCGGGACAGGGGAAACTATGGCTACACCTTC. Amino acid sequence: CASSSRDRGNYGYTF.

The chain carries TRBV7-3 and TRBJ1-1; D unclear. Germline CDR1 SGHTA, CDR2 FQGTGA. The length of the CDR3 is 13 residues. Trimming removed 3 bases from V and 6 bases from J, with 11 bases in between. CDR3: CASSFGFGAEAFF. Written as DNA, the CDR3 is TGTGCCAGCAGCTTTGGGTTTGGGGCTGAAGCTTTCTTT.

This clone was seen a few times. The chain carries TRBV28 and TRBJ1-5; 10 positions agree with TRBD1. The CDR3 runs 15 residues. Germline CDR1 MDHEN, CDR2 SYDVKM. V gave up 6 bases and J gave up 6 bases; unmatched junction bases: 8. CDR3 nucleotides: TGTGCCAGCAGCCGGGGACAGGGGTTTCGTCAGCCCCAGCATTTT. It yields the protein CASSRGQGFRQPQHF.